The 30 T cell receptor beta chains in this list originate from one sample, sequenced in a study of early T cells in non-severe SARS-CoV-2 infection. TCRdb fed the 5' RACE reads into MiXCR, producing one record per CDR3 protein. The sample has 110,000 or so distinct CDR3 sequences, around an eighth seen once. The sequenced sample consisted of whole blood. Source of these receptors: an adult who was a healthcare worker with PCR-confirmed SARS-CoV-2 infection or an uninfected control (not recorded which).

This clonotype came up a few times. This chain links TRBV11-2 with TRBJ1-4, with D unresolved. V lost 0 bases and J 11 bases, leaving 10 bases between the germline ends. The CDR3 loop spans 13 amino acids. CDR1 is SGHAT and CDR2 is FQNNGV in the germline V gene. CDR3 in DNA: TGTGCCAGCAGCTTAGATCGGGCCTCTAAACTGTTTTTT. Its translation is CASSLDRASKLFF.

This clonotype showed up just a few times. CDR3 amino acids: CAISESITGDTGELFF. As DNA, the CDR3 is TGTGCCATCAGTGAGTCGATCACAGGGGACACCGGGGAGCTGTTTTTT. The V call is TRBV10-3, the J call TRBJ2-2; 7 bases match TRBD1. This CDR3 region has 16 residues. The V segment lost 0 bases and the J segment 3 bases; nucleotides outside the gene matches: 4. Germline assignment: CDR1 ENHRY and CDR2 SYGVKD.

This clonotype has more than one count but fewer than ten. The V call is TRBV20-1, the J call TRBJ2-1, with D tentatively TRBD1 (5 bases). The germline V gene has CDR1 DFQATT and CDR2 SNEGSKA (reference sequence). This CDR3 contains 13 residues. V lost 5 bases and J 2 bases, leaving 10 bases between the germline ends. Here the CDR3 reads CSAWTPAYNEQFF. The CDR3 DNA follows: TGCAGTGCTTGGACACCAGCCTACAATGAGCAGTTCTTC.

This clonotype was seen at least ten times. The V gene is TRBV16, the J gene TRBJ1-5, with 8 bases fitting TRBD1. V lost 7 bases to trimming and J lost 0 bases; unmatched junction nucleotides: 14. Germline CDR1 and CDR2: KGHSY and FQNENV. The CDR3 extends over 18 amino acids. DNA of the CDR3: TGTGCCAGCACCCAGAGACAGGGGCAATCTTATAGCAATCAGCCCCAGCATTTT. As protein: CASTQRQGQSYSNQPQHF.

This sequence joins TRBV3-1 and TRBJ2-1; no definite D call. V shed 0 bases and J shed 13 bases, with 10 bases lying between them. Germline loops: CDR1 LGHDT, CDR2 YNNKEL (reference sequence). The CDR3 is 12 residues long. The CDR3 loop is CASSQDPTGQFF. The CDR3 DNA reads TGTGCCAGCAGCCAAGATCCCACTGGTCAGTTCTTC.

This clonotype was seen a handful of times. The chain recombines TRBV12-3 or TRBV12-4 with TRBJ1-1, with 8 bases aligning to TRBD1. This CDR3 has 12 amino acids. V lost 8 bases to trimming and J lost 10 bases; unmatched junction nucleotides: 9. Here the CDR3 reads CASSQGAGGAFF. The CDR3 DNA is TGTGCCAGCTCCCAGGGGGCAGGGGGAGCTTTCTTT.

The chain recombines TRBV19 with TRBJ2-6, with TRBD1 as a possible D gene (6 bases). This CDR3 has 17 amino acids. Deletions cut 2 bases from V and 4 bases from J, with 15 bases between. From germline, CDR1 is LNHDA and CDR2 SQIVND (reference sequence). This CDR3 reads CASSILQGRQGANVLTF. DNA of the CDR3: TGTGCCAGTAGTATACTACAGGGAAGGCAAGGGGCCAACGTCCTGACTTTC.

The genes are TRBV27 and TRBJ1-1, with TRBD1 as a possible D gene (6 bases). Trimming stripped 3 bases from V and 6 bases from J, with 11 bases between. The CDR3 length is 13 residues. From germline, CDR1 is MNHEY and CDR2 SMNVEV (reference sequence). The CDR3 nucleotides read TGTGCCAGCAGTTTCAGGGGAGCGGCTGAAGCTTTCTTT. This gives the protein CASSFRGAAEAFF.

This clonotype appeared a few times. The rearrangement links TRBV29-1 to TRBJ2-1, with TRBD2 identical over 7 bases. The trim removed 5 bases at V and 9 bases at J, leaving 7 bases unmatched. The CDR3 runs 12 residues. Per the germline V gene, CDR1 is SQVTM and CDR2 is ANQGSEA. The CDR3 protein is CSVSSGLGEQFF. The CDR3 DNA reads as TGCAGCGTTTCTAGCGGTCTGGGTGAGCAGTTCTTC.

The chain employs TRBV29-1 and TRBJ1-5; tentatively, D is TRBD1 (6 bases). The V and J ends lost 8 bases and 0 bases respectively, with 20 bases between them. The length of the CDR3 is 16 residues. CDR1 SQVTM and CDR2 ANQGSEA come from the germline V gene. The CDR3 bases are TGCAGCATTATATTGGGGGCAGGGGATAGCAATCAGCCCCAGCATTTT. This translates into CSIILGAGDSNQPQHF.

The V gene is TRBV7-2, the J gene TRBJ2-2; 14 bases are shared with TRBD2. J gave up 0 bases and V 2 bases, and 2 bases lay outside the gene matches. This CDR3 region has 18 residues. The germline gives CDR1 SGHTA, CDR2 FQGNSA. The DNA for the CDR3 is TGTGCCAGCAGCTTAAGACTAGCGGGAGGGGCGAACACCGGGGAGCTGTTTTTT. Translated, it gives CASSLRLAGGANTGELFF.

This clonotype was observed a few times. J is TRBJ2-1 and V is TRBV12-3 or TRBV12-4, with 8 bases matching TRBD2. The junction had 6 bases not matched to a gene; V was cut back by 2 bases and J by 6 bases. The CDR3 covers 15 residues. The CDR3 region is CASSLPGRGGNEQFF. The CDR3 DNA reads as TGTGCCAGCAGTTTACCCGGGAGGGGGGGCAATGAGCAGTTCTTC.

This clonotype was detected many times. V usage is TRBV7-2 and J usage is TRBJ2-4, with D tentatively TRBD1 (6 bases). Germline lookup yields CDR1 SGHTA and CDR2 FQGNSA. V was shortened by 5 bases and J by 8 bases, with 13 bases between the two germline ends. CDR3 length: 13 amino acids. As DNA, the CDR3 is TGTGCCAGCAGCCCAGGGGTAAATTACATTCAGTACTTC. Its protein is CASSPGVNYIQYF.

This chain connects TRBV5-4 to TRBJ2-1; D remains unclear. The CDR3 has 14 residues. Germline V CDR1 and CDR2: SGHNT, YYREEE (reference sequence). Trimming pared 0 bases from V and 7 bases from J, leaving 11 bases between. The CDR3 sequence: CASSLDTVRNEQFF. As DNA, the CDR3 is TGTGCCAGCAGCTTGGATACCGTAAGGAATGAGCAGTTCTTC.

This clonotype was seen more than once but under ten times. This rearrangement joins TRBV11-2 to TRBJ2-7; D remains ambiguous. This CDR3 spans 13 amino acids. Trimming pared 3 bases from V and 3 bases from J, leaving 9 bases between. From germline, CDR1 is SGHAT and CDR2 FQNNGV. DNA for the CDR3: TGTGCCAGCAGCTTGCGACGGTTCTACGAGCAGTACTTC. Its protein product is CASSLRRFYEQYF.

This chain uses TRBV29-1 with TRBJ2-4, with 7 bases identical to TRBD1. Germline CDR1 is SQVTM and CDR2 is ANQGSEA. V lost 4 bases to trimming and J lost 0 bases; unmatched junction nucleotides: 3. This CDR3 has 14 amino acids. DNA for the CDR3: TGCAGCGTTGGGGACAGACTAGCCAAAAACATTCAGTACTTC. Residues: CSVGDRLAKNIQYF.

This clonotype was picked up one time. This chain links TRBV29-1 with TRBJ2-3; 9 positions match TRBD1. Trimming cost V 6 bases and J 4 bases; bases outside gene matches: 5. CDR1 SQVTM and CDR2 ANQGSEA come from the germline V gene. This CDR3 has 13 residues. CDR3 coding DNA: TGCAGCGTCAGGACAGGGGTTGCAGATACGCAGTATTTT. Protein sequence: CSVRTGVADTQYF.

Many counts were recorded for this clonotype. V usage is TRBV3-1 and J usage is TRBJ2-1; 12 positions match TRBD2. Losses at the gene ends were 4 bases for V and 6 bases for J; bases not matched to a gene: 1. CDR1 and CDR2 (germline): LGHDT, YNNKEL (reference sequence). This CDR3 comprises 14 residues. CDR3 nucleotides: TGTGCCAGCAGCCCTAGCGGGAGGGCCAATGAGCAGTTCTTC. Its protein is CASSPSGRANEQFF.

In this sample, this clonotype turned up many times. V is TRBV30 and J is TRBJ2-1, with 11 bases fitting TRBD2. Germline assignment: CDR1 GTSNPN and CDR2 SVGIG (reference sequence). V shed 6 bases, J shed 5 bases, and the junction held 3 bases outside the gene matches. The CDR3 consists of 13 residues. The chain's CDR3 is CACLAGGDNEQFF. CDR3 nucleotide sequence: TGTGCCTGCCTAGCGGGGGGCGACAATGAGCAGTTCTTC.

This clonotype was detected only a few times. This chain links TRBV29-1 with TRBJ1-1; D gene unclear. CDR3 length: 11 residues. The V end lost 0 bases, the J end lost 4 bases, and 3 bases lay between the germline ends. Germline V gene lookup returns CDR1 SQVTM and CDR2 ANQGSEA. CDR3 DNA: TGCAGCGTTGAAGATCTCACTGAAGCTTTCTTT. Translation: CSVEDLTEAFF.

This clonotype was observed at least ten times. CDR3 bases: TGTGCCAGCAGCCTCGGACAGGGCTACGGGGAGCTGTTTTTT. It is translated as CASSLGQGYGELFF. V usage is TRBV2 and J usage is TRBJ2-2; 8 nucleotides match TRBD1. Trimming took 6 bases from V and 7 from J; bases not matched to a gene: 7. Germline values: CDR1 SNHLY, CDR2 FYNNEI. The CDR3 extends over 14 amino acids.

This clonotype came up a few times. The chain uses TRBV20-1 and TRBJ2-7; D remains ambiguous. V lost 0 bases and J lost 3, with 15 bases in between. The germline V gene encodes CDR1 DFQATT and CDR2 SNEGSKA (reference sequence). This CDR3 is 15 amino acids long. CDR3 nucleotide sequence: TGCAGTGCTAGAGATATCTCGAGGTCCCACTACGAGCAGTACTTC. This gives the protein CSARDISRSHYEQYF.

This clonotype was recorded a few times. The CDR3 spells CASREQGGTEAFF. Written as DNA, the CDR3 is TGTGCCAGCAGGGAGCAGGGAGGCACTGAAGCTTTCTTT. V is TRBV28 and J is TRBJ1-1; a weak D match, TRBD1 (5 bases). Germline V gives CDR1 MDHEN, CDR2 SYDVKM. V lost 6 bases and J 4 bases, leaving 12 bases between the germline ends. This CDR3 spans 13 amino acids. The variable domain in full, with the rest retrieved from reference TRBV28 and TRBJ1-1, is DVKVTQSSRYLVKRTGEKVFLECVQDMDHENMFWYRQDPGLGLRLIYFSYDVKMKEKGDIPEGYSVSREKKERFSLILESASTNQTSMYLCASREQGGTEAFFGQGTRLTVV.

This clonotype has just a few counts. The chain uses TRBV12-3 or TRBV12-4 and TRBJ2-3; possible D gene TRBD2, 6 bases. The CDR3 has 15 residues. V was pared by 6 bases and J by 0 bases, with 13 bases between. The CDR3 loop reads CASSPSVFSTDTQYF. In nucleotides, the CDR3 is TGTGCCAGCAGCCCTAGCGTATTTAGCACAGATACGCAGTATTTT.

This clonotype was counted many times. The chain links TRBV27 to TRBJ1-5; D remains ambiguous. Looked up from germline, CDR1 is MNHEY and CDR2 is SMNVEV (reference sequence). CDR3 length: 16 amino acids. V dropped 0 bases and J dropped 1 base, with 10 bases sitting between them. CDR3 nucleotides: TGTGCCAGCAGTTTATCATCCCTGGGGAGCAATCAGCCCCAGCATTTT. Its protein is CASSLSSLGSNQPQHF.

The table lists this clonotype with many counts. This chain connects TRBV28 to TRBJ2-3; 7 bases line up with TRBD1. J gave up 0 bases and V 5 bases, and 5 bases lay outside the gene matches. The CDR3 loop spans 15 amino acids. The germline gives CDR1 MDHEN, CDR2 SYDVKM. The CDR3 DNA sequence: TGTGCCAGCAGTCCCGGGACAGCAAGCACAGATACGCAGTATTTT. Encoded protein: CASSPGTASTDTQYF.

This clonotype turned up a few times. This chain joins TRBV5-4 and TRBJ1-1; no reliable D call. V lost 4 bases and J lost 0, with 7 bases in between. This CDR3 is built from 13 residues. From germline, CDR1 is SGHNT and CDR2 YYREEE (reference sequence). The CDR3 spells CASSRTVNTEAFF. Written as DNA, the CDR3 is TGTGCCAGCAGCCGGACGGTGAACACTGAAGCTTTCTTT. Full variable domain (outside the CDR3, taken from reference TRBV5-4 and TRBJ1-1): ETGVTQSPTHLIKTRGQQVTLRCSSQSGHNTVSWYQQALGQGPQFIFQYYREEENGRGNFPPRFSGLQFPNYSSELNVNALELDDSALYLCASSRTVNTEAFFGQGTRLTVV.

There are many counts of this clonotype. V is TRBV20-1 and J is TRBJ2-5; 7 bases align to TRBD2. This CDR3 is built from 16 residues. Trimming at V came to 3 bases and at J to 3 bases, leaving 13 bases not matched to a gene. Germline values: CDR1 DFQATT, CDR2 SNEGSKA (reference sequence). CDR3 DNA: TGCAGTGCTAGGGACCTACGGGGAGGGGTGGAAGAGACCCAGTACTTC. This translates into CSARDLRGGVEETQYF.

This clonotype was recorded a few times. The V and J genes are TRBV6-5 and TRBJ1-2; 9 bases fit TRBD1. The V gene's germline CDR1 is MNHEY and CDR2 SVGAGI. The CDR3 spans 16 residues. With 0 bases clipped from V and 2 bases from J, the junction kept 4 bases outside the gene matches. The CDR3 sequence is CASSYSSGTGNYGYTF. In DNA, the CDR3 is TGTGCCAGCAGTTACTCGTCCGGGACAGGGAACTATGGCTACACCTTC.

The chain couples TRBV15 to TRBJ2-2, with D tentatively TRBD2 (7 bases). CDR1 and CDR2 from the germline V gene are LNHNV and YYDKDF (reference sequence). The CDR3 loop spans 16 amino acids. Trimming pared 1 base from V and 4 bases from J, leaving 13 bases between. CDR3 coding DNA: TGTGCCACCAGCAGAGGGGGGGGGCTCGGCACCGGGGAGCTGTTTTTT. Translation: CATSRGGGLGTGELFF.